The 3 T cell receptor beta chains listed next were all sequenced from one sample in a study of blood T cell repertoires in COVID-19 (dated by TCRdb to the early 2020s). Receptors were amplified or captured by the immunoSEQ multiplex PCR assay. Here the immuneACCESS table is served through TCRdb, limited to in-frame sequences with V and J called. Missing clones are a known gap in these copies; in checked studies unresolved V genes cover under half, and the rest lacks a known reason. The table for this sample lists over 70,000 clones; around 88% of them were counted only once. The ten most abundant clones make up 15% to 20% of the sample. The sample consisted of peripheral blood. All receptors come from a human donor in a cohort sampled during active COVID-19.

This chain links TRBV6-5 with TRBJ1-1; D call uncertain. From germline, CDR1 is MNHEY and CDR2 SVGAGI. With 7 bases removed from V and 5 bases from J, the gap between germline ends came to 14 bases. The CDR3 sequence is 13 residues long. The CDR3 loop is CASKEGSGTEAFF. CDR3 in DNA: TGTGCCAGCAAAGAGGGCTCGGGGACTGAAGCTTTCTTT.

The rearrangement joins TRBV28 to TRBJ2-7; possible D gene TRBD1, 6 bases. The V end was cut by 6 bases, the J end by 4 bases, with 25 bases between. The CDR3 contains 17 residues. Per the germline V gene, CDR1 is MDHEN and CDR2 is SYDVKM. CDR3 nucleotide sequence: TGTGCCAGCAGCCCACCTAACCAGGGGCCCCACTCTTACGAGCAGTACTTC. The encoded protein is CASSPPNQGPHSYEQYF.

This chain connects TRBV5-6 to TRBJ2-5, with D possibly matching TRBD1 (5 bases). Per germline, CDR1 SGHDT and CDR2 YYEEEE. There are 14 residues in the CDR3. V was clipped by 4 bases and J by 0 bases, with 10 bases between them. In nucleotides, the CDR3 is TGTGCCAGCAGCCGCACAGGTTACCAAGAGACCCAGTACTTC. Amino acid sequence: CASSRTGYQETQYF.